This T cell receptor beta chain was recovered during a study of T cell clonotyping in hematopoietic cell transplantation. Profiling relied on immunoSEQ multiplex PCR, and the TCRdb table lists in-frame clones only, not all of them. The sample has 46,000 or so clones, around 84% seen once. Details on this clone: Its antigen is currently unknown.

General study findings and limits: Without cell sorting, CD4 versus CD8 contributions remain unresolved.

The time point denotes: recipient sample about 28 days before transplant, after cytoreduction. Germline CDR1 is SGHRS and CDR2 is YFSETQ. This CDR3 has 15 residues. V lost 0 bases to trimming and J lost 0 bases, with 7 bases between them. The receptor was isolated from a man aged 55 to 70 with biphenotypic leukemia. Some clones in this sample may be carry-over from other donors' samples. The sample consisted of peripheral blood mononuclear cells, taken before stem cell transplant. V usage is TRBV5-1 and J usage is TRBJ1-3; D remains ambiguous. CDR3 sequence reads: CASSLDLGSGNTIYF. Here the CDR3 DNA reads TGCGCCAGCAGCTTGGATCTGGGCTCTGGAAACACCATATATTTT.